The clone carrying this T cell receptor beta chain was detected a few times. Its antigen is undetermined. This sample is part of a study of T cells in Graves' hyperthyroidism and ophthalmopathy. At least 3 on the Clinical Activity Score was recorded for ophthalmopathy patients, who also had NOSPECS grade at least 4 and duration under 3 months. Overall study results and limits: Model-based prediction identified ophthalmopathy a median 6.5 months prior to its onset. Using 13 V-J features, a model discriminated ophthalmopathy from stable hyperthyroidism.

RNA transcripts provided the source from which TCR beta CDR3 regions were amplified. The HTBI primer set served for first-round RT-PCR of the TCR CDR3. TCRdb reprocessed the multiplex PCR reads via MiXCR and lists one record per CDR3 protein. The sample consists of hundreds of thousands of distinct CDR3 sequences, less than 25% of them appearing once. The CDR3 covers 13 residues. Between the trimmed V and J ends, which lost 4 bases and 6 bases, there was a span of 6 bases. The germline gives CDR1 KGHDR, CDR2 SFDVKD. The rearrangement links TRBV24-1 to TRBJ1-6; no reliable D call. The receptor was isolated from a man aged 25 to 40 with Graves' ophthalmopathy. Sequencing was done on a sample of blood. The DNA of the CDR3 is TGTGCCACCAGTGAACACCCTAATTCACCCCTCCACTTT. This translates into CATSEHPNSPLHF.